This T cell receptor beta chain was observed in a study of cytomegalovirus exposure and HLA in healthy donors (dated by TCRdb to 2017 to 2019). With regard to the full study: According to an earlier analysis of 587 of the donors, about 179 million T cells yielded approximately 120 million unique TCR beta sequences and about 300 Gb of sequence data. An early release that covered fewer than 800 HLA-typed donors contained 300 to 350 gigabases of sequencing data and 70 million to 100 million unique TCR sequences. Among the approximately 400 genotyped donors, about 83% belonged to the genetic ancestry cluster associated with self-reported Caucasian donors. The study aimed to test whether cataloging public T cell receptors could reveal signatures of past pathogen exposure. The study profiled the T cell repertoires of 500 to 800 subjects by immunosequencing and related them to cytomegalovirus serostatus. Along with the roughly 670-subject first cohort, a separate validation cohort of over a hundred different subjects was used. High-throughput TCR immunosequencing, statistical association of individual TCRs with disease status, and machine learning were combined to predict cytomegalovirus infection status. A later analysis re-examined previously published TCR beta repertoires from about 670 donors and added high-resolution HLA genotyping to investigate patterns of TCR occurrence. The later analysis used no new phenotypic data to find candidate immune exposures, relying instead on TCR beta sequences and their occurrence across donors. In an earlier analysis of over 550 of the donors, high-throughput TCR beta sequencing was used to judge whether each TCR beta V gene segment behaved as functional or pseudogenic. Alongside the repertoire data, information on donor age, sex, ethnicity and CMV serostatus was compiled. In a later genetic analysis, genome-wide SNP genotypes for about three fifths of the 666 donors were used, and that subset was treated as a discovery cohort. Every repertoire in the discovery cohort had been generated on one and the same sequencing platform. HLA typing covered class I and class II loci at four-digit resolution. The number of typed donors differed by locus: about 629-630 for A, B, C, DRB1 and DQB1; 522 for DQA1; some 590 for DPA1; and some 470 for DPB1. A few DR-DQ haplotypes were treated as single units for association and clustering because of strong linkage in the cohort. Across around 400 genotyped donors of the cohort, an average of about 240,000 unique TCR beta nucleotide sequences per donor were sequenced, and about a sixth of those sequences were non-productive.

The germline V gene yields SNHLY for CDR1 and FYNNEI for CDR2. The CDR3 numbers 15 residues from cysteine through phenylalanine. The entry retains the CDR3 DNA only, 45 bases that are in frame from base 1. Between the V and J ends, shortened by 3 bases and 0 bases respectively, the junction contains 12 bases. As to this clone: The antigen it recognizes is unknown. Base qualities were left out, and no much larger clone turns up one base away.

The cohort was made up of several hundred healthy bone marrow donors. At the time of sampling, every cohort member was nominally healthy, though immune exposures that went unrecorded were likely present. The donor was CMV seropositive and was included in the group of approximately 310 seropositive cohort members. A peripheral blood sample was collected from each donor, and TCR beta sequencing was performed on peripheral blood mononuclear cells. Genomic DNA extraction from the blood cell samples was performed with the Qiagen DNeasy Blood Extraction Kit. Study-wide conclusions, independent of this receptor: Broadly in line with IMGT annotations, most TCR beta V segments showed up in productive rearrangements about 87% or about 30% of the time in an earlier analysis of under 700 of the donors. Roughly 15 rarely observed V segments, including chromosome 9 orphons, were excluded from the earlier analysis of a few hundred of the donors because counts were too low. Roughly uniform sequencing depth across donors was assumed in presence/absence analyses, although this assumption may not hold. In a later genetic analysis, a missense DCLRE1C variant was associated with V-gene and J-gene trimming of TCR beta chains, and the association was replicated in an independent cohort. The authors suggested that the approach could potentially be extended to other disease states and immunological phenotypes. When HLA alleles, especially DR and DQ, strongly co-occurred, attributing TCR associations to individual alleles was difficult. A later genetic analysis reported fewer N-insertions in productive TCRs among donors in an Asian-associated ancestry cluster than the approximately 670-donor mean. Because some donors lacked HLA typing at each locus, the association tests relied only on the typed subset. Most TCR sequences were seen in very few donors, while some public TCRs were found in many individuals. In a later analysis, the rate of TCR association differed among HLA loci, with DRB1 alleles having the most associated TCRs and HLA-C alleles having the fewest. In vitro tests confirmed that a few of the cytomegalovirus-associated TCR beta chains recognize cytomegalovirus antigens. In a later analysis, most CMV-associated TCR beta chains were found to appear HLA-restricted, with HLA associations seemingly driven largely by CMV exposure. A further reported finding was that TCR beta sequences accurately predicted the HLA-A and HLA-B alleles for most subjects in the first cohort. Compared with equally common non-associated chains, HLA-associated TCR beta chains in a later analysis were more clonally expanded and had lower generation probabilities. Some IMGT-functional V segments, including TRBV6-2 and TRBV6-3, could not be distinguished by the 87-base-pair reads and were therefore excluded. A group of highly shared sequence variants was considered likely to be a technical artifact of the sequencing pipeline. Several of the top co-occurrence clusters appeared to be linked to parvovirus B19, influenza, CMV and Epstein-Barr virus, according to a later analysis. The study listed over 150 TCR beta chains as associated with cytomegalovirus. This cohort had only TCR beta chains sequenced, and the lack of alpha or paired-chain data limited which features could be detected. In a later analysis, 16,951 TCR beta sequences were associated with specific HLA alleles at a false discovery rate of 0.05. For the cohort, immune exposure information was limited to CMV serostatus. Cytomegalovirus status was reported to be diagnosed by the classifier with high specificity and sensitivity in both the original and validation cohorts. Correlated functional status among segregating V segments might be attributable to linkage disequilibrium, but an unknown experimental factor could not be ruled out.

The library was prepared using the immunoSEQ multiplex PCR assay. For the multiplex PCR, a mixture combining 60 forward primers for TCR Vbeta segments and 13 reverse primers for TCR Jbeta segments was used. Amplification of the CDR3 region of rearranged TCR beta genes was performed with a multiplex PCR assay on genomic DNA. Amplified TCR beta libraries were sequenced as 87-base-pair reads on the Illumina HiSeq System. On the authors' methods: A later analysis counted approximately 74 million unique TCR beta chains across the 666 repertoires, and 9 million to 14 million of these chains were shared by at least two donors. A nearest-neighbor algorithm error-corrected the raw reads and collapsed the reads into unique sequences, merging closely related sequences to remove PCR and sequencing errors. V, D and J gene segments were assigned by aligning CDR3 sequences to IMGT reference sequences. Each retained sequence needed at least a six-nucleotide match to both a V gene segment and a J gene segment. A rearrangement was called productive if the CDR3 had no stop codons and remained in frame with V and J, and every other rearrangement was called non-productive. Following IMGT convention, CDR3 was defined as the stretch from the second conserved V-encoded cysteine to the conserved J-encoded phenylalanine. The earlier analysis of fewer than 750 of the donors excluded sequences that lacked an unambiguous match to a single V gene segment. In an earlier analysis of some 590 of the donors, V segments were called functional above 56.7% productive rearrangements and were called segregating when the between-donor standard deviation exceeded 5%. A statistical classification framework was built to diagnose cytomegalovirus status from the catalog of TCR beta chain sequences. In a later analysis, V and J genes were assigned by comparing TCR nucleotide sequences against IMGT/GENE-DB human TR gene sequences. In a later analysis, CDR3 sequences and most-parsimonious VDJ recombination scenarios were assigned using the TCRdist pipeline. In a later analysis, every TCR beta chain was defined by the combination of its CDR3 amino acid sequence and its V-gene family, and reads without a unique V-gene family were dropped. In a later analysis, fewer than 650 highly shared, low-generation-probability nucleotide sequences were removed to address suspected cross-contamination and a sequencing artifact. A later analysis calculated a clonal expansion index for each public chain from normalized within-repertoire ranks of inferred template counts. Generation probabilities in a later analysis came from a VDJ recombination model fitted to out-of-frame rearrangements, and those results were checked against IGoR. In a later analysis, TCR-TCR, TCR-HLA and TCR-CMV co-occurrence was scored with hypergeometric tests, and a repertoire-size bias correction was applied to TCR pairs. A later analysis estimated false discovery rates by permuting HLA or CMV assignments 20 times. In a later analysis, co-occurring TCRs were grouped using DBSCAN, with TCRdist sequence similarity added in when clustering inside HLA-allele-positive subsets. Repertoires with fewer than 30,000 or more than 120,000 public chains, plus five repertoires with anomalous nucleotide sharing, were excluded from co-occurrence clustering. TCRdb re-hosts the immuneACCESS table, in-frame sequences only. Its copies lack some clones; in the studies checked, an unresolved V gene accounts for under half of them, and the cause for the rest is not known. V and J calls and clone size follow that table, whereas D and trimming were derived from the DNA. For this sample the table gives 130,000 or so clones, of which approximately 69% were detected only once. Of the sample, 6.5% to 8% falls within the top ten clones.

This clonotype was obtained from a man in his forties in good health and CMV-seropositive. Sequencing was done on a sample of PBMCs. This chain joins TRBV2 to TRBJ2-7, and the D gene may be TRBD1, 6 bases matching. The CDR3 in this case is CASSEGAGTSYEQYF. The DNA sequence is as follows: TGTGCCAGCAGTGAGGGGGCAGGGACCTCCTACGAGCAGTACTTC.